This T cell receptor (beta chain) was captured by sequencing in a study of blood T cell repertoires in COVID-19. Clones were sequenced by immunoSEQ multiplex PCR, and TCRdb holds only the in-frame ones, with some missing. The sample includes about 140,000 clones, around 88% of them seen just once. The CDR3 runs 13 residues. CDR1 KGHSH and CDR2 LQKENI come from the germline V gene. The V segment lost 4 bases and the J segment 5 bases; nucleotides outside the gene matches: 4. The sample taken for sequencing was peripheral blood. The sequence came from a man in his fifties or sixties with active or convalescent COVID-19. This rearrangement joins TRBV18 to TRBJ2-5, with 7 bases that match TRBD2. The CDR3 coding sequence is TGTGCCAGCTCACAGGCTAGCGGTGAGACCCAGTACTTC. It specifies CASSQASGETQYF.